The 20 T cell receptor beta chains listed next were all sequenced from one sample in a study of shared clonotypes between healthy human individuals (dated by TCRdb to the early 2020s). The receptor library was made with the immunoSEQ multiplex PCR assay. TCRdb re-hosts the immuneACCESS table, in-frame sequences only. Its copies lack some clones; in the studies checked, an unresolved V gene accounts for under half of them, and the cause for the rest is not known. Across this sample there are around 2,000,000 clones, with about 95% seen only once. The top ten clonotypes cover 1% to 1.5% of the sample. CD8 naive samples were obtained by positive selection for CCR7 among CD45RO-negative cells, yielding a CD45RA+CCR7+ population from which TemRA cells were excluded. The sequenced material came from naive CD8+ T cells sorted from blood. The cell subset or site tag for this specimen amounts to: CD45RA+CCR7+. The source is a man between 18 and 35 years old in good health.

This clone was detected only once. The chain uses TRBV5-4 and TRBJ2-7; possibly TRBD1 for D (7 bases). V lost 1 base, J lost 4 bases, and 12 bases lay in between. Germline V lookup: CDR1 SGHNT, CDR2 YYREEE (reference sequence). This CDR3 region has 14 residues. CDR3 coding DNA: TGTGCCAGCAGCTTGTGGCAGGGGGGATACGAGCAGTACTTC. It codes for CASSLWQGGYEQYF.

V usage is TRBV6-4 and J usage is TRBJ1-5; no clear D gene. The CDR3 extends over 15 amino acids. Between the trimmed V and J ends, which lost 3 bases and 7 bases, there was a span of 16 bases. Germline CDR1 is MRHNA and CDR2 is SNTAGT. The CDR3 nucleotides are TGTGCCAGCAGTGATCTGGAGACGGTAGGACAGCCCCAGCATTTT. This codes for CASSDLETVGQPQHF.

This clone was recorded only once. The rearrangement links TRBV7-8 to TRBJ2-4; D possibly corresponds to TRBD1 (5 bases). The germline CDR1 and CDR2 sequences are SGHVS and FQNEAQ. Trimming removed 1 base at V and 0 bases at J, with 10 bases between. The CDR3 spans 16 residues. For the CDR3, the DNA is TGTGCCAGCAGCTTAGACCCAGGGCTAGCCAAAAACATTCAGTACTTC. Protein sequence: CASSLDPGLAKNIQYF.

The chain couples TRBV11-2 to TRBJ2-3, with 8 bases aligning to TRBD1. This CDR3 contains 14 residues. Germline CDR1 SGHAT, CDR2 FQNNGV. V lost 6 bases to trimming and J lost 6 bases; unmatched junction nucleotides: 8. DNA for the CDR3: TGTGCCAGCAGGTGGACAGGGTCTGCGGATACGCAGTATTTT. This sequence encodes CASRWTGSADTQYF.

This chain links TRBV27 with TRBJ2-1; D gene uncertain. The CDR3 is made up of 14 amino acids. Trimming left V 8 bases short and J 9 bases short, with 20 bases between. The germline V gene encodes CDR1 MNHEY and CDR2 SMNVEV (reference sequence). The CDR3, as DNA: TGTGCCAGCGGTGATAAGGAATTAGTTGCTGAGCAGTTCTTC. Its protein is CASGDKELVAEQFF.

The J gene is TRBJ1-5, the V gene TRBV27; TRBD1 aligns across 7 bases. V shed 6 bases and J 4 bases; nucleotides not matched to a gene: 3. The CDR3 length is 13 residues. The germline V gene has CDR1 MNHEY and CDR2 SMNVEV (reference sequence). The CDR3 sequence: CASRPTGNQPQHF. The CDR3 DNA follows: TGTGCCAGCAGACCGACAGGGAATCAGCCCCAGCATTTT.

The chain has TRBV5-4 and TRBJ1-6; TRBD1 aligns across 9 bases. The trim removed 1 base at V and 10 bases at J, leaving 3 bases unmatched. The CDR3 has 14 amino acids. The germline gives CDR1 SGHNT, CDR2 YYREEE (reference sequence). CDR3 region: CASSLMTGGSPLHF. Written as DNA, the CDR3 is TGTGCCAGCAGCTTGATGACAGGGGGATCACCCCTCCACTTT.

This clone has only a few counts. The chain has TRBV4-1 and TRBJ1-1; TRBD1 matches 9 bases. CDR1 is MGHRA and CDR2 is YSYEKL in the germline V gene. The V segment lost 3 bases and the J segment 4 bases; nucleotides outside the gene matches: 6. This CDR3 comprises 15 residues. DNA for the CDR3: TGCGCCAGCAGCCAGTCCGGGACAGGGTCCACTGAAGCTTTCTTT. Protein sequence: CASSQSGTGSTEAFF.

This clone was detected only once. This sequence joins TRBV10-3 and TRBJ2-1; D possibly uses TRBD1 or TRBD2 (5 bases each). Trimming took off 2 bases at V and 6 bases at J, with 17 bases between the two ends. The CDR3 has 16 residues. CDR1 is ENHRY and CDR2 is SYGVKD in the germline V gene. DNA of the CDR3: TGTGCCATCAGTGAGACGGGGCCCCTAAGGGGCAATGAGCAGTTCTTC. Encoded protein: CAISETGPLRGNEQFF.

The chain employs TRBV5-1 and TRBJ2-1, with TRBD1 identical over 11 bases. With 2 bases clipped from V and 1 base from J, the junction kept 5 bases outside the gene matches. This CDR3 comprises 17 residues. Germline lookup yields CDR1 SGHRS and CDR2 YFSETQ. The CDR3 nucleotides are TGCGCCAGCAGCTTTGGGACAGGGGGTTTTTCCTACAATGAGCAGTTCTTC. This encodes CASSFGTGGFSYNEQFF.

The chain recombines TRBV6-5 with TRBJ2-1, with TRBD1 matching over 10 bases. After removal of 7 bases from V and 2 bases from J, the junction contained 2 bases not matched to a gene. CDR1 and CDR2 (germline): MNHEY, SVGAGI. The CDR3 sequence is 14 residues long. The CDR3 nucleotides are TGTGCCAGCAACGGACAGGGGGCCTACAATGAGCAGTTCTTC. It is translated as CASNGQGAYNEQFF.

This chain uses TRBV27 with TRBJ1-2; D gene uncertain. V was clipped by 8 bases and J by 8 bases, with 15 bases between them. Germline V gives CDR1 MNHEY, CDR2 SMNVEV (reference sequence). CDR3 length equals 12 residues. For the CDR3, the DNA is TGTGCCAGCGGACTTCCGTTAGGCGGCTACACCTTC. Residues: CASGLPLGGYTF.

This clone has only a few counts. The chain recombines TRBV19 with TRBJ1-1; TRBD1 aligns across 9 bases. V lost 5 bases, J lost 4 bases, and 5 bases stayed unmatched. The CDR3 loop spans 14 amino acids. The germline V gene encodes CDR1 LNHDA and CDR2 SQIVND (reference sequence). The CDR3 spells CASSFGTGSTEAFF. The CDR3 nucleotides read TGTGCCAGTAGTTTCGGGACAGGGAGCACTGAAGCTTTCTTT.

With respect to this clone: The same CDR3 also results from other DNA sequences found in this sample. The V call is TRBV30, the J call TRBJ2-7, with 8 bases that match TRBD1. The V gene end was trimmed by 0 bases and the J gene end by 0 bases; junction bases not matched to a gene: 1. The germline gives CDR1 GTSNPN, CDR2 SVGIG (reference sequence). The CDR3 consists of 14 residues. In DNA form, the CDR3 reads TGTGCCTGGAGTGTGGGGACAGGCTCCTACGAGCAGTACTTC. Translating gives CAWSVGTGSYEQYF.

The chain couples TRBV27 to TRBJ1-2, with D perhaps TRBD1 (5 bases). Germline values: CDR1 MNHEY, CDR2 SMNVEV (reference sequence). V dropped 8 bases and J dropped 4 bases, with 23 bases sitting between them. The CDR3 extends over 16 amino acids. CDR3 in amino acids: CASGPMGVEISYGYTF. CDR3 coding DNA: TGTGCCAGCGGTCCTATGGGGGTGGAAATAAGCTATGGCTACACCTTC.

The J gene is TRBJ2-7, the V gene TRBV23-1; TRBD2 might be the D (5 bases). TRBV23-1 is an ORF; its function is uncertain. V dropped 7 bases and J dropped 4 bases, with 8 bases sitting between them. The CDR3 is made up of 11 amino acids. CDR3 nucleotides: TGCGCCAGCATCAGCGGTTACGAGCAGTACTTC. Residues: CASISGYEQYF.

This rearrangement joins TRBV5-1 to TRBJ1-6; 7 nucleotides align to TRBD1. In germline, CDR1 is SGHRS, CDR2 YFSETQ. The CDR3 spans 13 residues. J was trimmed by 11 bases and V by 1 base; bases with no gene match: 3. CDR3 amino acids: CASSLSGQTPLHF. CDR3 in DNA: TGCGCCAGCAGCTTGTCGGGACAGACACCCCTCCACTTT. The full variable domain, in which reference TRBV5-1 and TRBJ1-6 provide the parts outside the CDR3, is KAGVTQTPRYLIKTRGQQVTLSCSPISGHRSVSWYQQTPGQGLQFLFEYFSETQRNKGNFPGRFSGRQFSNSRSEMNVSTLELGDSALYLCASSLSGQTPLHFGNGTRLTVT.

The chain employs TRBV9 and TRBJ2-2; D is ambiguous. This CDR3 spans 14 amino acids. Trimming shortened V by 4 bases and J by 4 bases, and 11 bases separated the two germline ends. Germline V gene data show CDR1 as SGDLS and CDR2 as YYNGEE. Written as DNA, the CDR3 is TGTGCCAGCAGCTCCGGTTCGGGCACCGGGGAGCTGTTTTTT. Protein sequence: CASSSGSGTGELFF. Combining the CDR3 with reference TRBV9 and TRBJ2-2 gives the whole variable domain DSGVTQTPKHLITATGQRVTLRCSPRSGDLSVYWYQQSLDQGLQFLIQYYNGEERAKGNILERFSAQQFPDLHSELNLSSLELGDSALYFCASSSGSGTGELFFGEGSRLTVL.

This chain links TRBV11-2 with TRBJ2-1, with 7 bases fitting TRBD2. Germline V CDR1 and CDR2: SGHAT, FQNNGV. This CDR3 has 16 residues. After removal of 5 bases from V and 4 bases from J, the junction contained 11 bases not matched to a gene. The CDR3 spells CASSQLGTSVYNEQFF. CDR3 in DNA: TGTGCCAGCAGCCAACTCGGCACTAGCGTATACAATGAGCAGTTCTTC. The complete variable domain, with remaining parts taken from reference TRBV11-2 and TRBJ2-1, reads EAGVAQSPRYKIIEKRQSVAFWCNPISGHATLYWYQQILGQGPKLLIQFQNNGVVDDSQLPKDRFSAERLKGVDSTLKIQPAKLEDSAVYLCASSQLGTSVYNEQFFGPGTRLTVL.

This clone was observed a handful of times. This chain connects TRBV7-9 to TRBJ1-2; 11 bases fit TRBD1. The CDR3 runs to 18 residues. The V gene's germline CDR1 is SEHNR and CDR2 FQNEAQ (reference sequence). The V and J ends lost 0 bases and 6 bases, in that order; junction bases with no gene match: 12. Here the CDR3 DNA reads TGTGCCAGCAGCTTAGCCTTCGGACAGGGGGCGCGAATCGATGGCTACACCTTC. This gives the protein CASSLAFGQGARIDGYTF.